These 32 T cell receptor beta chains share one sample of origin, sequenced in a study of blood T cell repertoires in COVID-19 (dated by TCRdb to 2018 to 2020). Libraries were prepared through the immunoSEQ multiplex PCR assay. TCRdb mirrors the immuneACCESS table, restricted to in-frame sequences. Some clones are absent from its copies; in checked studies, under half trace to an unresolved V gene, and the reason for the others is unknown. This sample lists 60,000 to 85,000 clones; around 87% were detected once. The ten largest clones represent approximately 28% of the sample. Sample: peripheral blood. The receptors here all came from a woman aged 80 or older with active or convalescent COVID-19.

This chain uses TRBV5-6 with TRBJ2-2; D gene unclear. Looked up from germline, CDR1 is SGHDT and CDR2 is YYEEEE. The CDR3 consists of 14 residues. The V and J ends lost 1 base and 8 bases respectively, with 12 bases between them. Here the CDR3 DNA reads TGTGCCAGCAGCTTGTCGTTTGGGCTGGGGGAGCTGTTTTTT. This sequence encodes CASSLSFGLGELFF.

CDR3 nucleotides: TGTGCCAGCAGCTTTAGGCCCTGGCCGGGCAATGAGCAGTTCTTC. Residues: CASSFRPWPGNEQFF. J is TRBJ2-1 and V is TRBV7-8, with D uncertain. Per the germline V gene, CDR1 is SGHVS and CDR2 is FQNEAQ. The CDR3 contains 15 residues. V was pared by 3 bases and J by 6 bases, with 15 bases between.

The V gene is TRBV6-2 or TRBV6-3, the J gene TRBJ2-1; TRBD2 matches 9 bases. The trim removed 2 bases at V and 9 bases at J, leaving 8 bases unmatched. CDR1 is MNHEY, CDR2 SVGEGT, per germline. The CDR3 has 15 amino acids. The CDR3 nucleotides read TGTGCCAGCAGTTACGCTAGCGGGGACCCGGGTGAGCAGTTCTTC. This encodes CASSYASGDPGEQFF.

This CDR3 reads CASSLGIRTLAGANNEQFF. For the CDR3, the DNA is TGTGCCAGCAGCTTAGGTATTAGGACATTGGCGGGGGCAAACAATGAGCAGTTCTTC. J is TRBJ2-1 and V is TRBV11-3; D perhaps matches TRBD2 (7 bases). Trimming removed 1 base from V and 5 bases from J, with 24 bases in between. Germline V gene lookup returns CDR1 SGHNT and CDR2 YENEEA. The CDR3 spans 19 residues.

The gene calls are TRBV9 and TRBJ1-3, with D hard to call. This CDR3 is 15 amino acids long. V was cut by 0 bases and J by 0 bases, with 7 bases left in between. Germline V gene sequence: CDR1 SGDLS, CDR2 YYNGEE. Here the CDR3 DNA reads TGTGCCAGCAGCGTAGCGTACAGCTCTGGAAACACCATATATTTT. Translating it yields CASSVAYSSGNTIYF. The full variable domain, completed using reference TRBV9 and TRBJ1-3, is DSGVTQTPKHLITATGQRVTLRCSPRSGDLSVYWYQQSLDQGLQFLIQYYNGEERAKGNILERFSAQQFPDLHSELNLSSLELGDSALYFCASSVAYSSGNTIYFGEGSWLTVV.

J is TRBJ1-2 and V is TRBV9; no definite D call. The germline gives CDR1 SGDLS, CDR2 YYNGEE. The CDR3 is made up of 14 amino acids. V was shortened by 0 bases and J by 6 bases, with 12 bases between the two germline ends. CDR3 nucleotide sequence: TGTGCCAGCAGCGTAGGGTCTTTCGGGAATGGCTACACCTTC. Translated, it gives CASSVGSFGNGYTF.

This sequence joins TRBV11-2 and TRBJ2-7; D not resolved. This CDR3 has 12 residues. Trimming removed 5 bases from V and 0 bases from J, with 5 bases in between. CDR1 and CDR2 from the germline V gene are SGHAT and FQNNGV. The DNA of the CDR3 is TGTGCCAGCAGCCTTAACTCCTACGAGCAGTACTTC. It is translated as CASSLNSYEQYF.

The V gene is TRBV27, the J gene TRBJ1-1; D is uncertain. This CDR3 is 15 amino acids long. Germline lookup yields CDR1 MNHEY and CDR2 SMNVEV (reference sequence). Trimming left V 4 bases short and J 1 base short, with 13 bases between. DNA for the CDR3: TGTGCCAGCAGTTATTCACGGGATTCGAACACTGAAGCTTTCTTT. It is translated as CASSYSRDSNTEAFF.

This rearrangement joins TRBV28 to TRBJ2-1, with D tentatively TRBD2 (6 bases). CDR3 length equals 13 residues. V was pared by 8 bases and J by 2 bases, with 10 bases between. Germline V gives CDR1 MDHEN, CDR2 SYDVKM. CDR3 in amino acids: CASGTGAYNEQFF. CDR3 nucleotide sequence: TGTGCCAGCGGGACGGGGGCCTACAATGAGCAGTTCTTC.

This clone turned up a few times. The gene calls are TRBV7-2 and TRBJ1-1; the D gene is possibly TRBD1 (5 bases). The CDR3 has 14 amino acids. Looked up from germline, CDR1 is SGHTA and CDR2 is FQGNSA. Trimming removed 3 bases at V and 0 bases at J, with 8 bases between. Written as DNA, the CDR3 is TGTGCCAGCAGCTTTCAACAGGTGAACACTGAAGCTTTCTTT. Encoded protein: CASSFQQVNTEAFF.

This chain uses TRBV9 with TRBJ1-2, with D tentatively TRBD1 (6 bases). The V and J ends lost 0 bases and 0 bases respectively, with 15 bases between them. The CDR3 is 17 amino acids. CDR1 is SGDLS, CDR2 YYNGEE, per germline. CDR3 loop: CASSVDIFGDTNYGYTF. In nucleotides, the CDR3 is TGTGCCAGCAGCGTAGACATCTTCGGGGACACTAACTATGGCTACACCTTC.

This chain links TRBV28 with TRBJ2-7; weak D call: TRBD1 (5 bases). The CDR3 is made up of 12 amino acids. Germline V CDR1 and CDR2: MDHEN, SYDVKM. Trimming shortened V by 5 bases and J by 7 bases, and 12 bases separated the two germline ends. The CDR3 sequence: CASSHATVEQYF. As DNA, the CDR3 is TGTGCCAGCAGTCACGCGACAGTGGAGCAGTACTTC.

The V and J genes are TRBV9 and TRBJ2-5; 7 nucleotides agree with TRBD1. V trimming: 0 bases; J trimming: 1 base; junction bases outside the gene matches: 6. The CDR3 loop spans 16 amino acids. Germline CDR1 and CDR2: SGDLS and YYNGEE. For the CDR3, the DNA is TGTGCCAGCAGCGTAGGCCCGAACAGGGGCCAAGAGACCCAGTACTTC. Translation gives CASSVGPNRGQETQYF.

The chain carries TRBV7-2 and TRBJ1-2, with D perhaps matching TRBD1 (5 bases). Germline V gene sequence: CDR1 SGHTA, CDR2 FQGNSA. CDR3 size: 12 residues. The V end lost 4 bases, the J end lost 7 bases, and 10 bases lay between the germline ends. CDR3: CASSSTGTGYTF. In DNA, the CDR3 is TGTGCCAGCAGCTCAACAGGCACTGGCTACACCTTC.

In this sample, this clone turned up once. This chain links TRBV19 with TRBJ1-2, with 9 bases aligning to TRBD1. The trim removed 7 bases at V and 7 bases at J, leaving 4 bases unmatched. CDR3 length: 12 residues. Germline V gene lookup returns CDR1 LNHDA and CDR2 SQIVND (reference sequence). CDR3 nucleotides: TGTGCCAGTAACAGGGGGCTTGGTGGCTACACCTTC. Protein product: CASNRGLGGYTF.

This clone is judged large. The CDR3 DNA reads TGTGCCAGCAGCTTTCATAGAAACCCCTACGAGCAGTACTTC. Protein product: CASSFHRNPYEQYF. The V gene is TRBV5-5, the J gene TRBJ2-7; D gene uncertain. The CDR3 consists of 14 residues. V was clipped by 2 bases and J by 2 bases, with 11 bases between them. In germline, CDR1 is SGHKS, CDR2 YYEKEE (reference sequence).

The chain employs TRBV15 and TRBJ1-5; no definite D call. Per germline, CDR1 LNHNV and CDR2 YYDKDF (reference sequence). V lost 0 bases and J 9 bases, leaving 12 bases between the germline ends. This CDR3 comprises 14 residues. CDR3 region: CATSRDETPGPQHF. CDR3 nucleotide sequence: TGTGCCACCAGCAGAGATGAAACGCCGGGGCCCCAGCATTTT.

This clone has a handful of counts. The gene calls are TRBV30 and TRBJ2-1; D is possibly TRBD2 (5 bases). This CDR3 has 12 amino acids. Trimming removed 3 bases at V and 14 bases at J, with 17 bases between. CDR1 GTSNPN and CDR2 SVGIG come from the germline V gene (reference sequence). CDR3 nucleotide sequence: TGTGCCTGGAGGGACTCCCCTGGTGTGGAGTTCTTC. Amino acids: CAWRDSPGVEFF.

V gene TRBV30 combines with J gene TRBJ2-2; D is perhaps TRBD2 (6 bases). The CDR3 is 15 amino acids. Germline assignment: CDR1 GTSNPN and CDR2 SVGIG (reference sequence). V lost 3 bases to trimming and J lost 0 bases, with 11 bases between them. This CDR3 is CAWRGRLPNTGELFF. CDR3 bases: TGTGCCTGGAGGGGGAGGCTACCGAACACCGGGGAGCTGTTTTTT.

The CDR3 is CASSADRDYEQYF. CDR3 DNA: TGTGCCAGCAGCGCGGACAGGGATTACGAGCAGTACTTC. The chain has TRBV9 and TRBJ2-7; 8 bases align to TRBD1. The CDR3 is 13 amino acids. The V gene's germline CDR1 is SGDLS and CDR2 YYNGEE. Losses at the gene ends were 3 bases for V and 4 bases for J; bases not matched to a gene: 3. The variable domain in full, with the rest retrieved from reference TRBV9 and TRBJ2-7, is DSGVTQTPKHLITATGQRVTLRCSPRSGDLSVYWYQQSLDQGLQFLIQYYNGEERAKGNILERFSAQQFPDLHSELNLSSLELGDSALYFCASSADRDYEQYFGPGTRLTVT.

This clone was seen just once. The chain is built from TRBV29-1 and TRBJ2-6, with a tentative D call TRBD1 (5 bases). Germline CDR1 is SQVTM and CDR2 is ANQGSEA. The V and J ends lost 4 bases and 0 bases respectively, with 10 bases between them. This CDR3 is 15 amino acids long. In DNA form, the CDR3 reads TGCAGCGTTGTCAGGGCCACCTCTGGGGCCAACGTCCTGACTTTC. It encodes CSVVRATSGANVLTF.

This chain uses TRBV5-6 with TRBJ1-1; TRBD1 matches at 10 bases. CDR3 length: 16 amino acids. V lost 6 bases and J lost 6; bases outside the gene matches: 14. Germline values: CDR1 SGHDT, CDR2 YYEEEE. In DNA, the CDR3 is TGTGCCAGCATCTCTTGGGACAGGGGAGCATTGGCTGAAGCTTTCTTT. It encodes CASISWDRGALAEAFF.

This clone has just one count. This sequence joins TRBV10-3 and TRBJ1-2, with TRBD1 identical over 9 bases. V trimming: 5 bases; J trimming: 0 bases; junction bases outside the gene matches: 10. Germline CDR1 reads ENHRY; CDR2 reads SYGVKD. The CDR3 contains 17 residues. The CDR3 loop reads CAISQAPGQGTNYGYTF. For the CDR3, the DNA is TGTGCCATCAGTCAAGCCCCGGGACAGGGTACTAACTATGGCTACACCTTC.

This clone was detected once. The chain joins TRBV6-6 to TRBJ2-1, with a possible D match to TRBD2 (6 bases). Per germline, CDR1 MNHNY and CDR2 SVGAGI (reference sequence). The CDR3 loop spans 13 amino acids. The V gene lost 2 bases and the J gene lost 10 bases, with 12 bases spanning the gap. The CDR3 is CASSYLGGGEQFF. The CDR3, as DNA: TGTGCCAGCAGTTACCTGGGGGGTGGAGAGCAGTTCTTC.

This chain uses TRBV19 with TRBJ1-6; the D is unclear. This CDR3 region has 14 residues. V shed 9 bases and J shed 3 bases, with 12 bases lying between them. Germline V lookup: CDR1 LNHDA, CDR2 SQIVND (reference sequence). The CDR3 nucleotides read TGTGCCAGCGGAGGTGAACACTATAATTCACCCCTCCACTTT. It translates to CASGGEHYNSPLHF.

The chain employs TRBV30 and TRBJ2-3; 8 bases map to TRBD2. Germline V CDR1 and CDR2: GTSNPN, SVGIG (reference sequence). Trimming removed 2 bases from V and 2 bases from J; junction bases left unmatched: 6. The CDR3 runs 15 residues. Here the CDR3 reads CAWSWRRGATDTQYF. DNA for the CDR3: TGTGCCTGGAGTTGGCGGCGGGGGGCCACAGATACGCAGTATTTT.

This clone was found once. The chain links TRBV9 to TRBJ2-2; perhaps TRBD1 as D (5 bases). Germline CDR1 reads SGDLS; CDR2 reads YYNGEE. The CDR3 is 14 amino acids. The V end lost 3 bases, the J end lost 0 bases, and 6 bases lay between the germline ends. This chain's CDR3 is CASSGTSNTGELFF. As DNA, the CDR3 is TGTGCCAGCAGCGGGACATCGAACACCGGGGAGCTGTTTTTT.

Written as DNA, the CDR3 is TGTGCCAGCAGCCCAAACTCGGCAGATACGCAGTATTTT. Encoded protein: CASSPNSADTQYF. This chain joins TRBV7-3 and TRBJ2-3; D is uncertain. V was shortened by 5 bases and J by 4 bases, with 10 bases between the two germline ends. Germline-derived CDR1 and CDR2 are SGHTA and FQGTGA. CDR3 length: 13 residues.

The V call is TRBV18, the J call TRBJ1-4; D unclear. V lost 1 base and J lost 1, with 4 bases in between. The CDR3 is 14 residues long. The germline V gene encodes CDR1 KGHSH and CDR2 LQKENI. The CDR3 loop reads CASSPLRTNEKLFF. The CDR3 DNA reads as TGTGCCAGCTCACCACTCAGAACTAATGAAAAACTGTTTTTT.

This chain links TRBV27 with TRBJ2-1; 8 bases align to TRBD2. Germline V gene lookup returns CDR1 MNHEY and CDR2 SMNVEV (reference sequence). This CDR3 is 16 amino acids long. The V segment lost 3 bases and the J segment 4 bases; nucleotides outside the gene matches: 8. The CDR3 reads CASSLAGSGAYNEQFF. CDR3 bases: TGTGCCAGCAGTTTGGCCGGTAGCGGGGCTTACAATGAGCAGTTCTTC.

The CDR3 reads CASSVQSGIGANVLTF. CDR3 nucleotides: TGTGCCAGCAGCGTCCAGAGCGGCATCGGGGCCAACGTCCTGACTTTC. The V gene is TRBV9, the J gene TRBJ2-6, with TRBD2 as a possible D gene (5 bases). V lost 2 bases, J lost 4 bases, and 13 bases lay in between. The CDR3 is made up of 16 amino acids. Germline V lookup: CDR1 SGDLS, CDR2 YYNGEE.

This chain uses TRBV5-6 with TRBJ1-2; D is uncertain. This CDR3 has 14 residues. Trimming cost V 4 bases and J 4 bases, with 14 bases left between them. Germline lookup yields CDR1 SGHDT and CDR2 YYEEEE. The chain's CDR3 is CASSREPGIYGYTF. In nucleotides, the CDR3 is TGTGCCAGCAGCCGGGAACCGGGCATCTATGGCTACACCTTC.